This T cell receptor (beta chain) emerged from a study of blood T cell repertoires in COVID-19. At the level of the study: Donors in the United States, Italy and Spain gave samples during acute or convalescent COVID-19. Sources were T cells, B-cell-depleted T cells, or PBMCs; the material itself was cDNA or gDNA.

The length of the CDR3 is 11 residues. V shed 3 bases and J shed 8 bases, with 8 bases lying between them. Germline CDR1 is SGHNT and CDR2 is YYREEE (reference sequence). Methods used by the authors: Estimated nucleated cell counts came from reference gene primer amplification. Measured with immunoSEQ multiplex PCR; TCRdb has only the in-frame clones, and not every one. The DNA gave D and trimming, while V, J and clone size come from that table. Counted here are under 500,000 clones, around nine tenths occurring once; the ten biggest clones make up roughly 1.8%. The age range of participants was about 18 to 90 years, with residence in about two dozen US areas.

This clonotype was obtained from a woman aged 18-30 years with acute COVID-19. The sequencing sample was made of PBMCs or T cells enriched from blood (not recorded which). The rearrangement joins TRBV5-4 to TRBJ1-1, with D tentatively TRBD1 (5 bases). The CDR3 sequence: CASSSTEEAFF. The CDR3 DNA is TGTGCCAGCAGCTCGACAGAAGAAGCTTTCTTT.